This T cell receptor beta chain was documented in a study of cytomegalovirus exposure and HLA in healthy donors. General study points: In a later analysis, at a false discovery rate of 0.05, 16,951 TCR beta sequences matched HLA alleles.

Note on this clone: Its target is not known.

The PCR was carried out with 60 Vbeta primers and 13 Jbeta primers. Clones were read by immunoSEQ multiplex PCR, and TCRdb kept only the in-frame ones, dropping some. In the table there are some 150,000 clones, 70% to 90% of which are singletons. Germline assignment: CDR1 SGHVS and CDR2 FNYEAQ. This CDR3 has 15 residues. Trimming took 5 bases from V and 10 from J; bases not matched to a gene: 11. The rearrangement uses TRBV7-6 and TRBJ2-1; 10 bases are shared with TRBD2. The source is a woman between 18 and 29 years old in good health and CMV-seronegative. The material sequenced was PBMCs. The CDR3 reads CASSPPSGSMGEQFF. The CDR3 nucleotides are TGTGCCAGCAGCCCCCCTAGCGGGAGTATGGGGGAGCAGTTCTTC.